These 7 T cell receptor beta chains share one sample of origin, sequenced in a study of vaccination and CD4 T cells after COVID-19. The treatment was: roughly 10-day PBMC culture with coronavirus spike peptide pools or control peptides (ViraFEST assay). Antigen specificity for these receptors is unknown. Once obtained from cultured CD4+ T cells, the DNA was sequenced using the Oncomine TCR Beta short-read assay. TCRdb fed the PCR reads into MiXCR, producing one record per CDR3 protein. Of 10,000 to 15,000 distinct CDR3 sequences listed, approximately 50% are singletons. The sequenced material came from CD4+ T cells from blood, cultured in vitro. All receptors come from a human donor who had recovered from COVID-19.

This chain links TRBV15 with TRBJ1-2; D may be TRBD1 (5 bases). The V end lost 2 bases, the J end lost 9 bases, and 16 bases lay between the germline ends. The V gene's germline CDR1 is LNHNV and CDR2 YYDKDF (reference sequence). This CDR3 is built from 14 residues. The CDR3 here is CATSRRGGVTSYTF. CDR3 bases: TGTGCCACCAGCAGACGCGGGGGGGTTACGAGCTACACCTTC.

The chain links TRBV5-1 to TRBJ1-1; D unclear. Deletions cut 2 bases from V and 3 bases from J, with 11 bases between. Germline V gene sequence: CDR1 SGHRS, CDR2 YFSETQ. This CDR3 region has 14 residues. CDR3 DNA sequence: TGCGCCAGCAGCTTTCGGGCAGATGACACTGAAGCTTTCTTT. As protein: CASSFRADDTEAFF.

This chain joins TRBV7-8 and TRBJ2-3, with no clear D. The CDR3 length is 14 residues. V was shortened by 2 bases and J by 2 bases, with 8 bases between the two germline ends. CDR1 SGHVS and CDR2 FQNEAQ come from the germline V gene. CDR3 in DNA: TGTGCCAGCAGCTTATACCCACTCACAGATACGCAGTATTTT. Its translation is CASSLYPLTDTQYF.

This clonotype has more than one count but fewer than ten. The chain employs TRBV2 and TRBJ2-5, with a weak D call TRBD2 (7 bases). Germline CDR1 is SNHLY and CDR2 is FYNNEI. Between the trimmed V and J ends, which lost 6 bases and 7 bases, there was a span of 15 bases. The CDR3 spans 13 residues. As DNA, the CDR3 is TGTGCCAGCAGGGGGGGGCTGTTTGTGACCCAGTACTTC. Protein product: CASRGGLFVTQYF.

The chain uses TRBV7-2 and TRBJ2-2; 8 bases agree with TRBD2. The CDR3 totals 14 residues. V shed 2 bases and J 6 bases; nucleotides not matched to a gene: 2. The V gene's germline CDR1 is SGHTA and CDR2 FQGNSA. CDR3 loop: CASSLNGGAGELFF. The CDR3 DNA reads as TGTGCCAGCAGCTTAAACGGGGGGGCCGGGGAGCTGTTTTTT.

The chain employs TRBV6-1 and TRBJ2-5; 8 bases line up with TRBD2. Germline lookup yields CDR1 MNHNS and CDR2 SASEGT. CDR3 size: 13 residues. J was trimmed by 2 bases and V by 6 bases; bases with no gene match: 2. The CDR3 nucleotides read TGTGCCAGCAGAACTAGCGGTCAAGAGACCCAGTACTTC. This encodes CASRTSGQETQYF.

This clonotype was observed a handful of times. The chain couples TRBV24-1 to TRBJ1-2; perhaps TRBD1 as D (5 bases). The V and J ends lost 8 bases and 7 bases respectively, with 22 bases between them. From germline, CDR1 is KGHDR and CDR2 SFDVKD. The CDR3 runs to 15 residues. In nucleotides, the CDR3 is TGTGCCACCACTGGTTGGGGACGGCCCAGGCGTGGCTACACCTTC. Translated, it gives CATTGWGRPRRGYTF.